This entry lists 21 T cell receptor beta chains sequenced from one sample in a study of blood T cells in healthy people across ages. The use of a sample-barcoded 5' primer and a J-beta primer mix characterized a second PCR of roughly 6 to 12 cycles. TCRdb re-derived calls from the 5' RACE reads in MiXCR, one entry per CDR3 protein. The sample holds about 730,000 distinct CDR3 sequences, roughly 45% seen once. The specimen was blood. The receptors were sampled from a woman aged 55-70 years in good health.

This clonotype was counted between two and nine times. CDR3 loop: CASSPKPISTGRINQPQHF. In nucleotides, the CDR3 is TGTGCCAGCAGCCCGAAGCCAATATCTACCGGACGGATCAATCAGCCCCAGCATTTT. This chain connects TRBV3-1 to TRBJ1-5; the D is unclear. This CDR3 is built from 19 residues. The V gene lost 4 bases and the J gene lost 3 bases, with 25 bases spanning the gap. Germline V gene sequence: CDR1 LGHDT, CDR2 YNNKEL (reference sequence). Drawing the rest from reference TRBV3-1 and TRBJ1-5, the complete variable domain is DTAVSQTPKYLVTQMGNDKSIKCEQNLGHDTMYWYKQDSKKFLKIMFSYNNKELIINETVPNRFSPKSPDKAHLNLHINSLELGDSAVYFCASSPKPISTGRINQPQHFGDGTRLSIL.

The CDR3 sequence is CASSQVESGVYEQYF. The DNA for the CDR3 is TGCGCCAGCAGCCAAGTCGAGTCCGGCGTTTACGAGCAGTACTTC. The genes are TRBV4-1 and TRBJ2-5; D is unclear. Judging by the DNA end, TRBJ2-7 fits better; the J call may be wrong. The CDR3 is made up of 15 amino acids. Per the germline V gene, CDR1 is MGHRA and CDR2 is YSYEKL.

This clonotype was seen only a few times. This chain's CDR3 is CASSPGPAFSTDTQYF. The CDR3, as DNA: TGTGCCAGCAGCCCCGGACCTGCTTTCAGCACAGATACGCAGTATTTT. The gene calls are TRBV5-5 and TRBJ2-3; D gene uncertain. Trimming took off 4 bases at V and 0 bases at J, with 15 bases between the two ends. The CDR3 is 16 residues long. Germline CDR1 reads SGHKS; CDR2 reads YYEKEE (reference sequence).

In the case of this clonotype: Germline is not matched at one junction end, which may reflect a read error. V is TRBV7-9 and J is TRBJ2-7, with no clear D. In germline, CDR1 is SEHNR, CDR2 FQNEAQ (reference sequence). The CDR3 is 13 amino acids. The DNA for the CDR3 is TGTGCCAGCAGCTTAGGACACTCCTACGAGCGGTACTTC. Translated: CASSLGHSYERYF.

This sequence joins TRBV4-3 and TRBJ2-5; perhaps TRBD2 as D (5 bases). V was shortened by 0 bases and J by 5 bases, with 13 bases between the two germline ends. Germline V lookup: CDR1 LGHNA, CDR2 YSLEER. The CDR3 loop spans 15 amino acids. The CDR3 region is CASSQETGFFETQYF. The CDR3 nucleotides read TGCGCCAGCAGCCAAGAGACGGGGTTTTTCGAGACCCAGTACTTC.

The chain links TRBV7-3 to TRBJ2-3, with TRBD1 as a possible D gene (5 bases). Germline assignment: CDR1 SGHTA and CDR2 FQGTGA. V lost 7 bases, J lost 3 bases, and 8 bases lay in between. The CDR3 consists of 12 residues. DNA for the CDR3: TGTGCCAGCACCCGACAGACAGATACGCAGTATTTT. Encoded protein: CASTRQTDTQYF.

The rearrangement uses TRBV10-3 and TRBJ2-7; D is possibly TRBD1 (5 bases). The germline gives CDR1 ENHRY, CDR2 SYGVKD. Trimming shortened V by 4 bases and J by 0 bases, and 10 bases separated the two germline ends. This CDR3 region has 14 residues. CDR3 region: CAISVADSSYEQYF. CDR3 coding DNA: TGTGCCATCAGTGTTGCAGACAGCTCCTACGAGCAGTACTTC.

This clonotype was detected only a few times. The gene calls are TRBV3-1 and TRBJ1-2, with a possible D match to TRBD1 (6 bases). This CDR3 has 14 residues. The germline V and J ends were trimmed by 4 bases and 3 bases, with 12 bases remaining between them. Germline V CDR1 and CDR2: LGHDT, YNNKEL (reference sequence). The CDR3 loop reads CASSLQGWDYGYTF. In nucleotides, the CDR3 is TGTGCCAGCAGCCTACAGGGTTGGGACTATGGCTACACCTTC. The full variable domain, its missing parts supplied by reference TRBV3-1 and TRBJ1-2, is DTAVSQTPKYLVTQMGNDKSIKCEQNLGHDTMYWYKQDSKKFLKIMFSYNNKELIINETVPNRFSPKSPDKAHLNLHINSLELGDSAVYFCASSLQGWDYGYTFGSGTRLTVV.

The rearrangement uses TRBV4-3 and TRBJ2-7; D gene uncertain. Germline V gene data show CDR1 as LGHNA and CDR2 as YSLEER. V was trimmed by 1 base and J by 6 bases, leaving 16 bases between them. This CDR3 comprises 15 residues. The CDR3 region is CASSQGPLARGEQYF. The CDR3 region has the DNA TGCGCCAGCAGCCAAGGGCCGTTGGCTAGAGGCGAGCAGTACTTC.

J is TRBJ2-7 and V is TRBV6-1, with D unresolved. The germline CDR1 and CDR2 sequences are MNHNS and SASEGT. Trimming cost V 1 base and J 6 bases, with 7 bases left between them. This CDR3 has 12 amino acids. The CDR3 loop reads CASSEGASEQYF. CDR3 nucleotides: TGTGCCAGCAGTGAAGGAGCGTCCGAGCAGTACTTC.

The gene calls are TRBV6-6 and TRBJ2-1; D unclear. In germline, CDR1 is MNHNY, CDR2 SVGAGI (reference sequence). This CDR3 has 12 amino acids. Trimming shortened V by 6 bases and J by 7 bases, and 10 bases separated the two germline ends. The DNA of the CDR3 is TGTGCCAGCAGAGCGAGGTATAATGAGCAGTTCTTC. Residues: CASRARYNEQFF.

This clonotype was seen ten or more times. This chain uses TRBV7-4 with TRBJ2-7, with 7 bases lining up with TRBD1. V shed 5 bases, J shed 0 bases, and the junction held 7 bases outside the gene matches. Germline V gene sequence: CDR1 SGHVT, CDR2 SQSDAQ. The CDR3 sequence is 15 residues long. CDR3 coding DNA: TGTGCCAGCAGCCCGCAGGGGGAACTCTCCTACGAGCAGTACTTC. Its translation is CASSPQGELSYEQYF.

This clonotype has just one count. CDR3 protein: CASSEGTYLNSPLHF. The CDR3 DNA follows: TGTGCCAGCAGCGAGGGGACATATCTGAATTCACCCCTCCACTTT. V and J are TRBV27 and TRBJ1-6; perhaps TRBD1 as D (6 bases). Germline-derived CDR1 and CDR2 are MNHEY and SMNVEV (reference sequence). This CDR3 has 15 amino acids. V was cut by 6 bases and J by 7 bases, with 16 bases left in between.

This clonotype occurred many times. The chain combines TRBV9 with TRBJ2-7, with D tentatively TRBD2 (5 bases). Trimming left V 4 bases short and J 0 bases short, with 14 bases between. The germline V gene has CDR1 SGDLS and CDR2 YYNGEE. The CDR3 covers 15 residues. CDR3 amino acids: CASSPQSTSSYEQYF. DNA of the CDR3: TGTGCCAGCAGCCCTCAGTCAACTAGCTCCTACGAGCAGTACTTC.

This clonotype was seen a few times. This rearrangement joins TRBV20-1 to TRBJ1-2; D uncertain. The CDR3 runs 13 residues. V lost 0 bases and J 5 bases, leaving 10 bases between the germline ends. Germline CDR1 and CDR2: DFQATT and SNEGSKA (reference sequence). The CDR3 protein is CSAREPGLYGYTF. CDR3 nucleotides: TGCAGTGCTAGAGAGCCGGGTCTATATGGCTACACCTTC.

This clonotype has a handful of counts. The rearrangement links TRBV20-1 to TRBJ2-1, with 10 positions matching TRBD2. The germline gives CDR1 DFQATT, CDR2 SNEGSKA (reference sequence). This CDR3 spans 16 amino acids. Trimming took 0 bases from V and 5 from J; bases not matched to a gene: 7. As DNA, the CDR3 is TGCAGTGCTAGAGATGATCTAGCGGGAGACAACAATGAGCAGTTCTTC. Translated: CSARDDLAGDNNEQFF.

CDR3 amino acids: CASSPPQGTVGYTF. CDR3 nucleotides: TGTGCCAGCTCACCACCTCAGGGTACTGTTGGCTACACCTTC. V and J are TRBV18 and TRBJ1-2, with D possibly TRBD1 on 5 matching bases. The CDR3 loop spans 14 amino acids. Germline lookup yields CDR1 KGHSH and CDR2 LQKENI. V was shortened by 0 bases and J by 7 bases, with 12 bases between the two germline ends.

This clonotype has more than one count but fewer than ten. The rearrangement joins TRBV6-1 to TRBJ2-5; D might be TRBD2 (6 bases). Gene TRBJ2-7 matches the end of the DNA better, so the J call may be wrong. There are 14 residues in the CDR3. CDR1 and CDR2 from the germline V gene are MNHNS and SASEGT. CDR3 sequence reads: CASSEVLSGFEQYF. In DNA form, the CDR3 reads TGTGCCAGCAGTGAAGTGTTGAGCGGGTTCGAGCAGTACTTC.

The chain links TRBV12-3 or TRBV12-4 to TRBJ2-3, with TRBD2 as a possible D gene (6 bases). The V and J ends lost 3 bases and 4 bases respectively, with 17 bases between them. There are 16 residues in the CDR3. The CDR3 DNA follows: TGTGCCAGCAGTTTCCGACTAGGATGGTTGGCAGATACGCAGTATTTT. Translated: CASSFRLGWLADTQYF.

The chain recombines TRBV7-8 with TRBJ2-7; D possibly corresponds to TRBD1 (6 bases). The V gene's germline CDR1 is SGHVS and CDR2 FQNEAQ. CDR3 length: 15 residues. V lost 5 bases, J lost 2 bases, and 16 bases lay in between. The CDR3 nucleotides read TGTGCCAGCAGCAGGGGGACGGCCGGTGCCTACGAGCAGTACTTC. Translated, it gives CASSRGTAGAYEQYF. Variable domain in full (rest from reference TRBV7-8 and TRBJ2-7): GAGVSQSPRYKVAKRGQDVALRCDPISGHVSLFWYQQALGQGPEFLTYFQNEAQLDKSGLPSDRFFAERPEGSVSTLKIQRTQQEDSAVYLCASSRGTAGAYEQYFGPGTRLTVT.

This chain joins TRBV5-6 and TRBJ2-5, with 9 bases aligning to TRBD2. The CDR3 sequence is 14 residues long. The V segment lost 3 bases and the J segment 11 bases; nucleotides outside the gene matches: 11. Germline values: CDR1 SGHDT, CDR2 YYEEEE. As DNA, the CDR3 is TGTGCCAGCAGCTATGCTAGCGGGATGGGTGAGCAGTACTTC. Amino acids: CASSYASGMGEQYF.